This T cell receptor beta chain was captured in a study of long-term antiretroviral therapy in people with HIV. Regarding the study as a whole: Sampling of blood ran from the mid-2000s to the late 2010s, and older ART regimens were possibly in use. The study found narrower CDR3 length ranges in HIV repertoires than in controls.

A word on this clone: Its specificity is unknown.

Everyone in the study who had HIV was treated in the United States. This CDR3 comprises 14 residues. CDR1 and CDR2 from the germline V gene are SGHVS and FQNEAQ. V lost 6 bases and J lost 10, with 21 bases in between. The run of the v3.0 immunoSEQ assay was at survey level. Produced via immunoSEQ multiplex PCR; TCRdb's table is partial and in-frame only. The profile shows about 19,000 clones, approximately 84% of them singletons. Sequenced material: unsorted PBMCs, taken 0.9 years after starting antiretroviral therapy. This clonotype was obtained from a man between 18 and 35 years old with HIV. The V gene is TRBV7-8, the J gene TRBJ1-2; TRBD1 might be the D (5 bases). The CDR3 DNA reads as TGTGCCAGCAGTCAGGGAGTTGCTTTTATGGACTACACCTTC. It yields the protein CASSQGVAFMDYTF. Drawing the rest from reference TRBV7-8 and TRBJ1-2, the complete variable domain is GAGVSQSPRYKVAKRGQDVALRCDPISGHVSLFWYQQALGQGPEFLTYFQNEAQLDKSGLPSDRFFAERPEGSVSTLKIQRTQQEDSAVYLCASSQGVAFMDYTFGSGTRLTVV.